These 22 T cell receptor beta chains share one sample of origin, sequenced in a study of blood T cell repertoires in COVID-19. Sequencing used immunoSEQ multiplex PCR; TCRdb keeps in-frame clones, though not all of them. The profile shows 110,000 or so clones, 85% of them singletons. The material sequenced was peripheral blood. These receptors came from a man in his forties or fifties with acute or convalescent COVID-19.

This chain links TRBV21-1 with TRBJ1-3; the table's D call, TRBD1, has no DNA check behind it. TRBV21-1 is described as a pseudogene. This CDR3 region has 16 residues. The chain's CDR3 is CASSAHPQEPGNTIYF. The CDR3 region has the DNA TGTGCCAGCAGCGCACACCCACAGGAACCTGGAAACACCATATATTTT.

The chain employs TRBV12-5 and TRBJ2-7, with a possible D match to TRBD1 (6 bases). Trimming took 0 bases from V and 3 from J, leaving 15 bases between them. Germline V gene data show CDR1 as LGHNT and CDR2 as FRNRAP. The CDR3 extends over 16 amino acids. The CDR3 bases are TGTGCTAGTGGTTTGGTACGGGCAGGGGAAGTCTACGAGCAGTACTTC. It translates to CASGLVRAGEVYEQYF.

The chain couples TRBV5-1 to TRBJ2-7; 10 bases match TRBD2. The V and J ends lost 4 bases and 4 bases, in that order; junction bases with no gene match: 5. This CDR3 contains 14 residues. Germline assignment: CDR1 SGHRS and CDR2 YFSETQ. CDR3 bases: TGCGCCAGCAGCCCGGGGACTAGCGCGTACGAGCAGTACTTC. As protein: CASSPGTSAYEQYF.

This chain joins TRBV19 and TRBJ2-7; 7 bases match TRBD1. The CDR3 extends over 14 amino acids. CDR1 is LNHDA, CDR2 SQIVND, per germline (reference sequence). J gave up 4 bases and V 4 bases, and 7 bases lay outside the gene matches. The CDR3 loop reads CASSTNRGSYEQYF. The CDR3 DNA is TGTGCCAGTAGTACCAACAGGGGCTCATACGAGCAGTACTTC.

The chain carries TRBV7-2 and TRBJ1-2; TRBD1 matches at 8 bases. CDR3 length: 12 amino acids. Germline V CDR1 and CDR2: SGHTA, FQGNSA. V lost 5 bases and J lost 8; bases outside the gene matches: 4. DNA for the CDR3: TGTGCCAGCAGCCTCGACAGGGGCGGCTACACCTTC. This sequence encodes CASSLDRGGYTF.

The chain is built from TRBV7-2 and TRBJ2-7, with 9 nucleotides matching TRBD2. The V gene's germline CDR1 is SGHTA and CDR2 FQGNSA. The ends lost 5 bases at V and 5 bases at J; junction bases unmatched: 7. The CDR3 contains 14 residues. CDR3 bases: TGTGCCAGCAGCCCTGGGACTAGCTTCAACGAGCAGTACTTC. Translating gives CASSPGTSFNEQYF.

The rearrangement links TRBV7-9 to TRBJ2-1; 8 bases map to TRBD1. The V gene's germline CDR1 is SEHNR and CDR2 FQNEAQ (reference sequence). Trimming removed 7 bases from V and 12 bases from J; junction bases left unmatched: 5. The CDR3 length is 11 residues. CDR3 residues: CASIQGTGQFF. As DNA, the CDR3 is TGTGCCAGCATCCAGGGGACAGGGCAGTTCTTC.

This chain uses TRBV9 with TRBJ2-1; 13 bases fit TRBD2. The V gene's germline CDR1 is SGDLS and CDR2 YYNGEE. After removal of 4 bases from V and 7 bases from J, the junction contained 5 bases not matched to a gene. The CDR3 runs 15 residues. CDR3 region: CASSPGLAGQNEQFF. For the CDR3, the DNA is TGTGCCAGCAGCCCGGGACTAGCGGGGCAAAATGAGCAGTTCTTC.

This rearrangement joins TRBV5-4 to TRBJ2-3; D gene ambiguous. There are 13 residues in the CDR3. Looked up from germline, CDR1 is SGHNT and CDR2 is YYREEE (reference sequence). The ends were cut back, 0 bases at V and 3 bases at J, with 5 bases in the middle. CDR3: CASSLGRTDTQYF. In DNA, the CDR3 is TGTGCCAGCAGCTTGGGTCGGACAGATACGCAGTATTTT.

The CDR3: CAISRGGPPSYEQYF. The CDR3 DNA follows: TGTGCCATCAGCCGAGGGGGCCCCCCTTCCTACGAGCAGTACTTC. The rearrangement joins TRBV10-3 to TRBJ2-7, with 7 bases fitting TRBD1. Germline V gives CDR1 ENHRY, CDR2 SYGVKD. The length of the CDR3 is 15 residues. The trim removed 6 bases at V and 1 base at J, leaving 9 bases unmatched.

The chain uses TRBV6-6 and TRBJ1-5; D might be TRBD1 (5 bases). V dropped 5 bases and J dropped 2 bases, with 7 bases sitting between them. Germline loops: CDR1 MNHNY, CDR2 SVGAGI (reference sequence). The CDR3 consists of 13 residues. The CDR3 coding sequence is TGTGCCAGCAGTACGACAGGCAATCAGCCCCAGCATTTT. Its translation: CASSTTGNQPQHF.

This clone was counted only a few times. The chain couples TRBV5-8 to TRBJ1-1; 7 bases fit TRBD1. This CDR3 region has 14 residues. Per the germline V gene, CDR1 is SGHTS and CDR2 is YDEGEE. The J segment lost 8 bases and the V segment lost 6 bases, leaving 13 bases of the junction unmatched. CDR3 in amino acids: CASTRTGTVTEAFF. The CDR3 DNA is TGTGCCAGCACCCGGACGGGGACAGTTACAGAAGCTTTCTTT.

This rearrangement joins TRBV4-1 to TRBJ1-5; no clear D. V lost 0 bases and J lost 1, with 10 bases in between. CDR1 and CDR2 from the germline V gene are MGHRA and YSYEKL. CDR3 size: 16 residues. The CDR3 is CASSQELQASNQPQHF. The CDR3 bases are TGCGCCAGCAGCCAAGAACTGCAGGCGAGCAATCAGCCCCAGCATTTT.

The chain joins TRBV7-8 to TRBJ2-7; TRBD1 matches at 7 bases. The germline CDR1 and CDR2 sequences are SGHVS and FQNEAQ. This CDR3 spans 14 amino acids. The junction had 5 bases not matched to a gene; V was cut back by 2 bases and J by 4 bases. CDR3 nucleotide sequence: TGTGCCAGCAGCTTACCCCCAGGGGGATACGAGCAGTACTTC. The encoded protein is CASSLPPGGYEQYF.

V is TRBV6-6 and J is TRBJ2-7, with 9 bases fitting TRBD1. Germline V lookup: CDR1 MNHNY, CDR2 SVGAGI (reference sequence). J was trimmed by 4 bases and V by 6 bases; bases with no gene match: 10. The CDR3 has 15 amino acids. CDR3 sequence: CASSSRQGQGYEQYF. DNA of the CDR3: TGTGCCAGCAGCTCTCGACAGGGACAGGGTTACGAGCAGTACTTC.

The rearrangement uses TRBV3-1 (or the pseudogene TRBV3-2) and TRBJ2-1; possibly TRBD2 for D (6 bases). Germline V lookup: CDR1 LGHDT, CDR2 YNNKEL (reference sequence). The CDR3 runs to 13 residues. Trimming took 1 base from V and 10 from J, leaving 11 bases between them. The CDR3 here is CASSQGTEGEQFF. The CDR3 nucleotides are TGTGCCAGCAGCCAAGGAACGGAGGGGGAGCAGTTCTTC.

The chain is built from TRBV2 and TRBJ1-1; 8 bases map to TRBD1. Germline values: CDR1 SNHLY, CDR2 FYNNEI. The CDR3 sequence is 15 residues long. The ends lost 6 bases at V and 6 bases at J; junction bases unmatched: 12. The CDR3 DNA follows: TGTGCCAGCAGCGACCCGGGACAGGTTATCGCTGAAGCTTTCTTT. It translates to CASSDPGQVIAEAFF.

This clone was seen more than once but under ten times. The V and J genes are TRBV7-6 and TRBJ1-6; 8 positions match TRBD1. Trimming cost V 1 base and J 7 bases; bases outside gene matches: 3. Per the germline V gene, CDR1 is SGHVS and CDR2 is FNYEAQ. The CDR3 sequence is 15 residues long. DNA for the CDR3: TGTGCCAGCAGCTTAGAGACAGGGGCAAATTCACCCCTCCACTTT. Protein sequence: CASSLETGANSPLHF.

The chain employs TRBV24-1 and TRBJ2-4; no clear D gene. Trimming left V 5 bases short and J 0 bases short, with 4 bases between. This CDR3 region has 13 residues. CDR1 and CDR2 from the germline V gene are KGHDR and SFDVKD. The CDR3 loop reads CATSGAAKNIQYF. In DNA form, the CDR3 reads TGTGCCACCAGTGGGGCAGCCAAAAACATTCAGTACTTC.

V gene TRBV30 combines with J gene TRBJ1-5; D may be TRBD1 (6 bases). V lost 0 bases and J lost 3, with 12 bases in between. Germline-derived CDR1 and CDR2 are GTSNPN and SVGIG (reference sequence). CDR3 length: 15 residues. Written as DNA, the CDR3 is TGTGCCTGGAGTGTAAACTGGGGGCCCAATCAGCCCCAGCATTTT. Translating it yields CAWSVNWGPNQPQHF.

The rearrangement joins TRBV5-1 to TRBJ1-1; D gene uncertain. V lost 4 bases and J lost 8, with 18 bases in between. The germline V gene has CDR1 SGHRS and CDR2 YFSETQ. The CDR3 sequence is 14 residues long. CDR3 in amino acids: CASSPGSLPGEAFF. In DNA, the CDR3 is TGCGCCAGCAGCCCGGGGTCCCTCCCGGGGGAAGCTTTCTTT.

This clone was seen a single time. This chain uses TRBV7-2 with TRBJ2-1; unclear D gene. Germline CDR1 SGHTA, CDR2 FQGNSA. The CDR3 is 13 amino acids. Trimming cost V 4 bases and J 6 bases, with 10 bases left between them. The CDR3 protein is CASSSSAGNEQFF. CDR3 coding DNA: TGTGCCAGCAGCTCGAGTGCTGGCAATGAGCAGTTCTTC.